The 18 T cell receptor beta chains below were found in one sample sequenced in a study of blood T cell repertoires in COVID-19 (dated by TCRdb to 2018 to 2021). The library was obtained by the immunoSEQ multiplex PCR assay. TCRdb took over this immuneACCESS table, retaining in-frame rearrangements with V and J assigned. Such tables are incomplete; in checked studies, under half of the missing clones stem from an unresolved V gene, and the remainder is unexplained. This sample lists approximately 94,000 clones; 80% were detected once. Together, the top ten hold 9% to 13% of the sample. Sequencing was carried out using peripheral blood. The receptor source for this set is a woman in her 70s with acute or convalescent COVID-19.

The chain employs TRBV6-6 and TRBJ1-2; tentative D call: TRBD1 (5 bases). V lost 6 bases and J lost 5, with 13 bases in between. The CDR3 is 13 residues long. CDR1 is MNHNY and CDR2 is SVGAGI in the germline V gene (reference sequence). The CDR3 here is CASSSSGGYGYTF. As DNA, the CDR3 is TGTGCCAGCAGCTCCTCCGGGGGGTATGGCTACACCTTC.

This chain links TRBV11-2 with TRBJ1-2, with D perhaps matching TRBD1 (6 bases). V was shortened by 4 bases and J by 3 bases, with 18 bases between the two germline ends. The germline CDR1 and CDR2 sequences are SGHAT and FQNNGV. The CDR3 spans 16 residues. The CDR3 loop reads CASSSARDTVYYGYTF. In nucleotides, the CDR3 is TGTGCCAGCAGCTCGGCCCGGGACACGGTGTACTATGGCTACACCTTC.

The chain has TRBV11-2 and TRBJ2-7; 8 bases line up with TRBD2. In germline, CDR1 is SGHAT, CDR2 FQNNGV. This CDR3 has 15 amino acids. V shed 1 base, J shed 4 bases, and the junction held 6 bases outside the gene matches. The CDR3 protein is CASSLGATGGYEQYF. The CDR3 DNA follows: TGTGCCAGCAGCTTAGGAGCTACGGGGGGGTACGAGCAGTACTTC.

The chain combines TRBV7-2 with TRBJ1-6; D is perhaps TRBD1 (5 bases). This CDR3 is 16 amino acids long. Trimming cost V 2 bases and J 7 bases, with 15 bases left between them. The germline V gene has CDR1 SGHTA and CDR2 FQGNSA. The CDR3 DNA reads as TGTGCCAGCAGCTTAAGACCGGGGGTAGAAAATTCACCCCTCCACTTT. Protein: CASSLRPGVENSPLHF.

The sample holds one count of this clone. V and J are TRBV30 and TRBJ2-1; D might be TRBD2 (5 bases). V was shortened by 0 bases and J by 4 bases, with 10 bases between the two germline ends. From germline, CDR1 is GTSNPN and CDR2 SVGIG (reference sequence). The CDR3 sequence is 14 residues long. The CDR3 sequence is CAWSVRGLYNEQFF. The CDR3 bases are TGTGCCTGGAGTGTACGCGGGCTATACAATGAGCAGTTCTTC. Supplemented by reference TRBV30 and TRBJ2-1, the full variable domain reads SQTIHQWPATLVQPVGSPLSLECTVEGTSNPNLYWYRQAAGRGLQLLFYSVGIGQISSEVPQNLSASRPQDRQFILSSKKLLLSDSGFYLCAWSVRGLYNEQFFGPGTRLTVL.

The chain couples TRBV30 to TRBJ1-2; D may be TRBD1 (5 bases). V lost 2 bases and J 6 bases, leaving 19 bases between the germline ends. Germline-derived CDR1 and CDR2 are GTSNPN and SVGIG (reference sequence). The CDR3 runs 15 residues. CDR3 amino acids: CAWSWPFTGTDGYTF. In DNA, the CDR3 is TGTGCCTGGAGTTGGCCTTTTACAGGCACGGATGGCTACACCTTC.

This clone was observed once. The gene calls are TRBV7-2 and TRBJ1-4, with 10 bases lining up with TRBD1. V was clipped by 1 base and J by 5 bases; unmatched bases: 1. This CDR3 is built from 15 residues. Per germline, CDR1 SGHTA and CDR2 FQGNSA. The CDR3 here is CASSLVGQGNEKLFF. DNA of the CDR3: TGTGCCAGCAGCTTAGTGGGACAGGGGAATGAAAAACTGTTTTTT.

The V and J genes are TRBV20-1 and TRBJ2-1; tentative D call: TRBD2 (5 bases). The V end lost 3 bases, the J end lost 8 bases, and 8 bases lay between the germline ends. CDR3 length: 11 residues. CDR1 is DFQATT, CDR2 SNEGSKA, per germline (reference sequence). In DNA form, the CDR3 reads TGCAGTGCTAGTCGGCGGGATGAGCAGTTCTTC. Translated: CSASRRDEQFF.

V usage is TRBV4-2 and J usage is TRBJ2-1; TRBD2 matches 12 bases. In germline, CDR1 is LGHNA, CDR2 YNFKEQ. The CDR3 loop spans 18 amino acids. V was clipped by 0 bases and J by 9 bases; unmatched bases: 12. The CDR3 sequence: CASSQDSGLAGRSSEQFF. In nucleotides, the CDR3 is TGTGCCAGCAGCCAAGACTCTGGACTAGCGGGGAGGTCAAGTGAGCAGTTCTTC.

This sequence joins TRBV7-9 and TRBJ1-6; 7 bases are shared with TRBD1. CDR1 and CDR2 from the germline V gene are SEHNR and FQNEAQ (reference sequence). V shed 6 bases, J shed 10 bases, and the junction held 9 bases outside the gene matches. The CDR3 extends over 14 amino acids. CDR3 nucleotides: TGTGCCAGCAGATCCACAGGGGTGGTGTCACCCCTCCACTTT. This gives the protein CASRSTGVVSPLHF.

The chain employs TRBV28 and TRBJ1-1, with D hard to call. V was cut by 9 bases and J by 3 bases, with 8 bases left in between. Germline V gene sequence: CDR1 MDHEN, CDR2 SYDVKM. The length of the CDR3 is 11 residues. The CDR3 sequence is CASGRDTEAFF. CDR3 DNA: TGTGCCAGTGGGCGTGACACTGAAGCTTTCTTT. The full variable domain, completed using reference TRBV28 and TRBJ1-1, is DVKVTQSSRYLVKRTGEKVFLECVQDMDHENMFWYRQDPGLGLRLIYFSYDVKMKEKGDIPEGYSVSREKKERFSLILESASTNQTSMYLCASGRDTEAFFGQGTRLTVV.

V usage is TRBV6-5 and J usage is TRBJ2-2; maybe TRBD2 (6 bases). CDR1 and CDR2 (germline): MNHEY, SVGAGI. V lost 4 bases to trimming and J lost 4 bases, with 10 bases between them. This CDR3 has 14 residues. CDR3 region: CASSFRGGTGELFF. The CDR3 DNA reads TGTGCCAGCAGTTTTCGGGGAGGCACCGGGGAGCTGTTTTTT.

The J gene is TRBJ1-5, the V gene TRBV6-2 or TRBV6-3; D is unresolved. The CDR3 has 15 amino acids. Germline V gives CDR1 MNHEY, CDR2 SVGEGT. V gave up 2 bases and J gave up 6 bases, with 14 bases separating them. CDR3 DNA: TGTGCCAGCAGTTACGGTTTGGGTGGGCTTCAGCCCCAGCATTTT. Its translation: CASSYGLGGLQPQHF.

CDR3 nucleotide sequence: TGTGCCAGCTCAGGTAGGAGGGGATATGTCGACAATGAGCAGTTCTTC. It encodes CASSGRRGYVDNEQFF. The rearrangement links TRBV18 to TRBJ2-1; a possible D gene is TRBD2 (6 bases). With 5 bases removed from V and 5 bases from J, the gap between germline ends came to 19 bases. Germline CDR1 reads KGHSH; CDR2 reads LQKENI. The CDR3 loop spans 16 amino acids.

The V and J genes are TRBV4-3 and TRBJ1-1; D uncertain. V lost 1 base and J 1 base, leaving 7 bases between the germline ends. The CDR3 runs 14 residues. CDR1 is LGHNA and CDR2 is YSLEER in the germline V gene. The CDR3 loop is CASSQVFRNTEAFF. The CDR3 DNA reads as TGCGCCAGCAGCCAAGTTTTCCGGAACACTGAAGCTTTCTTT.

V and J are TRBV4-1 and TRBJ1-4, with 8 bases fitting TRBD1. Germline CDR1 reads MGHRA; CDR2 reads YSYEKL. The CDR3 contains 15 residues. The V gene end was trimmed by 6 bases and the J gene end by 8 bases; junction bases not matched to a gene: 11. This CDR3 is CASRTPGQGNEKLFF. The CDR3, as DNA: TGCGCCAGCAGGACACCCGGACAGGGTAACGAAAAACTGTTTTTT.

The chain links TRBV20-1 to TRBJ2-5; 8 bases match TRBD2. V was clipped by 3 bases and J by 13 bases; unmatched bases: 19. CDR1 DFQATT and CDR2 SNEGSKA come from the germline V gene (reference sequence). This CDR3 is 15 amino acids long. The CDR3 coding sequence is TGCAGTGCTAGTGACCGGGGGGGGTTGGACACCACTCGGTACTTC. It encodes CSASDRGGLDTTRYF.

The chain combines TRBV5-1 with TRBJ2-5, with TRBD2 matching over 8 bases. Germline-derived CDR1 and CDR2 are SGHRS and YFSETQ. The CDR3 loop spans 14 amino acids. The junction had 5 bases not matched to a gene; V was cut back by 0 bases and J by 7 bases. The CDR3 loop is CASSLVSGVVTQYF. Written as DNA, the CDR3 is TGCGCCAGCAGCTTGGTTAGCGGGGTAGTGACCCAGTACTTC.